This TCR beta chain was documented in a study of radiation and T cells in renal cell carcinoma. Assay used: immunoSEQ multiplex PCR; TCRdb lists only in-frame clones, some missing. The sample includes roughly 100,000 clones, over 75% of them seen just once. V gave up 5 bases and J gave up 6 bases; unmatched junction bases: 4. CDR1 and CDR2 from the germline V gene are SSHAT and FNYEAQ (reference sequence). CDR3 size: 13 residues. As to time point: baseline pretreatment blood. Regarding treatment: 15 Gy SBRT to primary tumor, nephrectomy 4 weeks later. The chain employs TRBV7-7 and TRBJ1-1, with TRBD1 matching 9 bases. The receptor comes from a man in his 60s with renal cell carcinoma. The specimen was blood, collected from a patient whose treatment included radiotherapy and nephrectomy. The CDR3 bases are TGTGCCAGCAGCCCCGGACAGGGGTCTGAAGCTTTCTTT. Amino acid sequence: CASSPGQGSEAFF.